A selection of T cell receptor beta chains follows, all from one sample in a study of long-term antiretroviral therapy in people with HIV. The table came from immunoSEQ multiplex PCR; TCRdb's copy has only in-frame clones and leaves some out. The data show about 33,000 clones, approximately 96% seen once. The sample here was unsorted PBMCs, taken approximately 6.6 years after starting antiretroviral therapy. These receptors came from a man younger than 45 with HIV. Both conserved end residues are part of each CDR3. D genes are given only for firm matches. Rows may omit the clone size; those that give it use once, few, many or a size class.

abundance,v_gene,d_gene,j_gene,len,CDR3nt,CDR3aa
-,TRBV9,TRBD1,TRBJ2-3,14,TGTGCCAGCAGCGTACAGGGGGTGGAAGATACGCAGTATTTT,CASSVQGVEDTQYF
-,TRBV4-1,-,TRBJ2-5,14,TGCGCCAGCAGCCAAGTATTGGGGGAAGAGACCCAGTACTTC,CASSQVLGEETQYF
-,TRBV7-9,-,TRBJ2-1,16,TGTGCCAGCAGCCCCCAGGTGGGTCTCATGTACAATGAGCAGTTCTTC,CASSPQVGLMYNEQFF
-,TRBV27,-,TRBJ2-3,15,TGTGCCAGCAGTCGGGTCAGGAGCCGCGTGGATACGCAGTATTTT,CASSRVRSRVDTQYF
-,TRBV4-3,-,TRBJ2-7,12,TGCGCCAGCAGCCGATCGGGTGCCGAGCAGTACTTC,CASSRSGAEQYF
-,TRBV7-9,-,TRBJ1-6,15,TGTGCCAGCAGCTTAGCGCACGGGGGTGGTTCACCCCTCCACTTT,CASSLAHGGGSPLHF
-,TRBV2,-,TRBJ2-1,18,TGTGCCAGCAGTGAAGCGGGGGGTACAGCGCCTCGGTACAATGAGCAGTTCTTC,CASSEAGGTAPRYNEQFF
few,TRBV6-1,-,TRBJ1-5,11,TGTGCCAGCAGTGAATGTCAGCCCCAGCATTTT,CASSECQPQHF
once,TRBV7-3,TRBD2,TRBJ2-1,15,TGTGCCAGCAGCTTAGGGCTAGCGGGGGGGGAGGAGCAGTTCTTC,CASSLGLAGGEEQFF
few,TRBV12-5,TRBD2,TRBJ2-2,16,TGTGCTAGTGACAAACCGGGAGGGCCGTGGACCGGGGAGCTGTTTTTT,CASDKPGGPWTGELFF
-,TRBV2,-,TRBJ1-6,15,TGTGCCAGCAGTGGACAGAGGGTTCCTAATTCACCCCTCCACTTT,CASSGQRVPNSPLHF
-,TRBV29-1,-,TRBJ2-7,12,TGCAGCGTAGTGACTACCCACTACGAGCAGTACTTC,CSVVTTHYEQYF
-,TRBV27,-,TRBJ1-2,16,TGTGCCAGCAGTTTAACCTGGGGGGGCGCGGACTATGGCTACACCTTC,CASSLTWGGADYGYTF
-,TRBV19,-,TRBJ1-4,14,TGTGCCAGTAGTATGACAGGACCTGAGGAAAAACTGTTTTTT,CASSMTGPEEKLFF
-,TRBV2,TRBD2,TRBJ2-7,12,TGTGCCAGCAAAGCGGGGGCCTACGAGCAGTACTTC,CASKAGAYEQYF
-,TRBV2,TRBD1,TRBJ2-1,19,TGTGCCAGCAGTGGTCCGCTTACAGGGGGGCTCGGGGATGGCAATGAGCAGTTCTTC,CASSGPLTGGLGDGNEQFF
-,TRBV9,-,TRBJ1-3,12,TGTGCCAGCGAAGGAGGCGGAAACACCATATATTTT,CASEGGGNTIYF
-,TRBV19,TRBD1,TRBJ2-7,14,TGTGCCAGTAGTATCAGCAGGGGGACCTACGAGCAGTACTTC,CASSISRGTYEQYF
-,TRBV9,TRBD2,TRBJ2-3,15,TGTGCCAGCAGCTATAGCGGGGCGGAGGGAGATACGCAGTATTTT,CASSYSGAEGDTQYF
once,TRBV5-1,TRBD1,TRBJ1-5,15,TGCGCCAGCAGCTTGGGGGACAGGGGCTATCAGCCCCAGCATTTT,CASSLGDRGYQPQHF
-,TRBV6-1,-,TRBJ2-7,12,TGTGCCAGCTCTCTGGACCGCGACGAGCAGTACTTC,CASSLDRDEQYF
-,TRBV9,-,TRBJ2-3,14,TGTGCCAGCAGCAGAGGGTCGACGGGCGATACGCAGTATTTT,CASSRGSTGDTQYF
-,TRBV21-1,-,TRBJ1-5,17,TGTGCCAGCAGCAAAGTACCGGCCGCAGGGGCCGGTGGGCCCCAGCATTTT,CASSKVPAAGAGGPQHF
-,TRBV27,-,TRBJ1-1,16,TGTGCCAGCAGACGGACAATGGGCTTTGCGGGCACTGAAGCTTTCTTT,CASRRTMGFAGTEAFF
-,TRBV4-2,TRBD2,TRBJ2-3,16,TGTGCCAGCAGCCAGGAGAGAAGCGGGAGCGCAGATACGCAGTATTTT,CASSQERSGSADTQYF
-,TRBV5-4,TRBD1,TRBJ1-3,16,TGTGCCAGCAGCTCACGGGACAGGGACTCTGGAAACACCATATATTTT,CASSSRDRDSGNTIYF
once,TRBV5-1,-,TRBJ2-3,15,TGCGCCAGCAGCTTGGGCGGGCCCCTCACAGATACGCAGTATTTT,CASSLGGPLTDTQYF
-,TRBV11-2,-,TRBJ2-1,18,TGTGCCAGCAACCACTACAATAGGGGTCCCGCTGCGGGCAATGAGCAGTTCTTC,CASNHYNRGPAAGNEQFF
-,TRBV6-5,-,TRBJ1-1,12,TGTGCCAGCCGCCCCACTGCGGGTAAGGCTTTCTTT,CASRPTAGKAFF
once,TRBV5-8,-,TRBJ2-1,10,TGTGCCAGCAGGATCAATGAGCAGTTCTTC,CASRINEQFF
-,TRBV29-1,TRBD2,TRBJ2-1,13,TGCAGCGTTAGCGGGGGTTCCGGCAATGAGCAGTTCTTC,CSVSGGSGNEQFF
-,TRBV6-1,TRBD1,TRBJ1-5,15,TGTGCCAGCAGTGAAAGAGGGACAGGGATTCAGCCCCAGCATTTT,CASSERGTGIQPQHF
-,TRBV28,-,TRBJ2-6,15,TGTGCCAGCAGTTTACGCGGCTCTGGGGCCAACGTCCTGACTTTC,CASSLRGSGANVLTF
-,TRBV2,-,TRBJ2-7,11,TGTGCCAGCAGTGAGAGGGCTGCGCAGTACTTC,CASSERAAQYF
-,TRBV19,TRBD2,TRBJ2-2,14,TGTGCCAGTACTAGCGGGAAAAGGGTCGGGGAGCTGTTTTTT,CASTSGKRVGELFF
-,TRBV11-2,-,TRBJ1-5,13,TGTGCCAGCAGCTTAGATATCGATCAGCCCCAGCATTTT,CASSLDIDQPQHF
-,TRBV7-9,-,TRBJ2-7,11,TGTGCCAGCAAGGCTAACCACGAGCAGTACTTC,CASKANHEQYF
once,TRBV6-5,-,TRBJ1-5,15,TGTGCCAGCAGTTACTCGATAGCAGGCAATCAGCCCCAGCATTTT,CASSYSIAGNQPQHF
-,TRBV6-5,-,TRBJ2-1,11,TGTGCCAGCAGTGCAGCGAATGAGCAGTTCTTC,CASSAANEQFF
-,TRBV7-8,-,TRBJ1-2,14,TGTGCCAGCAGCTTTGACAGAGAAGTTTATGGCTACACCTTC,CASSFDREVYGYTF
-,TRBV4-3,-,TRBJ1-4,16,TGCGCCAGCAGCCAAGATTCGGCGGGGCTTGGGGAAAAACTGTTTTTT,CASSQDSAGLGEKLFF
-,TRBV10-3,-,TRBJ1-6,15,TGTGCCATCAGTGAGTCGGCCGGGGAGAATTCACCCCTCCACTTT,CAISESAGENSPLHF
-,TRBV5-4,TRBD2,TRBJ2-2,19,TGTGCCAGCAGCCCACTCCCCGATAGCGGGACCAGGGCTGGGGGGGAGCTGTTTTTT,CASSPLPDSGTRAGGELFF